The 14 T cell receptor beta chains below all came from one sample that was sequenced in a study of T cell responses to AZD1222 COVID-19 vaccine. Libraries were prepared by immunoSEQ multiplex PCR; TCRdb keeps only in-frame clonotypes and omits some of them. The sample holds around 150,000 clones, 75% to 95% seen once. The sequenced sample was peripheral blood, obtained 28 days after the second AZD1222 dose. The receptors were sampled from an adult who received the AZD1222 COVID-19 vaccine.

The gene calls are TRBV5-5 and TRBJ2-7; 12 positions agree with TRBD1. V shed 4 bases, J shed 7 bases, and the junction held 9 bases outside the gene matches. Germline assignment: CDR1 SGHKS and CDR2 YYEKEE (reference sequence). CDR3 length: 15 amino acids. The chain's CDR3 is CASSGPGQGAREQYF. CDR3 DNA sequence: TGTGCCAGCAGCGGGCCGGGACAGGGGGCGCGGGAGCAGTACTTC.

This clone appeared once. The chain joins TRBV5-1 to TRBJ1-4, with D perhaps matching TRBD1 (6 bases). The CDR3 spans 18 residues. CDR1 is SGHRS, CDR2 YFSETQ, per germline. Trimming pared 4 bases from V and 1 base from J, leaving 20 bases between. The CDR3 sequence: CASSTHGQGQGTNEKLFF. The CDR3 nucleotides are TGCGCCAGCAGCACACATGGGCAGGGGCAGGGAACTAATGAAAAACTGTTTTTT.

This clone was seen once. Different DNA sequences within this sample yield the same CDR3. J is TRBJ1-4 and V is TRBV6-5; 8 bases fit TRBD1. The CDR3 runs 14 residues. V trimming: 6 bases; J trimming: 5 bases; junction bases outside the gene matches: 5. Germline values: CDR1 MNHEY, CDR2 SVGAGI. The CDR3 region has the DNA TGTGCCAGCAGCTCCGACAGGGGAAATGAAAAACTGTTTTTT. It is translated as CASSSDRGNEKLFF.

The rearrangement links TRBV10-3 to TRBJ2-1, with D possibly matching TRBD1 (6 bases). CDR1 and CDR2 from the germline V gene are ENHRY and SYGVKD. This CDR3 contains 13 residues. V lost 10 bases to trimming and J lost 8 bases, with 18 bases between them. The CDR3 DNA is TGTGCCACCCAGGGGCGACTTATTGATGAGCAGTTCTTC. The encoded protein is CATQGRLIDEQFF.

This clone was observed once. The V gene is TRBV12-3 or TRBV12-4, the J gene TRBJ1-4, with a possible D match to TRBD1 (6 bases). The V end was cut by 3 bases, the J end by 11 bases, with 13 bases between. This CDR3 has 13 residues. The CDR3 region is CASSLRRGAKLFF. The CDR3 DNA follows: TGTGCCAGCAGTTTGAGACGGGGGGCCAAACTGTTTTTT.

This chain joins TRBV24-1 and TRBJ1-2; D is unclear. This CDR3 spans 13 amino acids. Trimming removed 3 bases from V and 8 bases from J, with 12 bases in between. Germline CDR1 is KGHDR and CDR2 is SFDVKD. The CDR3 nucleotides read TGTGCCACCAGTGATCCCGGGCCGGGGGGCTACACCTTC. Translated, it gives CATSDPGPGGYTF.

J is TRBJ2-7 and V is TRBV19, with TRBD2 matching 12 bases. The ends lost 3 bases at V and 7 bases at J; junction bases unmatched: 7. CDR1 is LNHDA and CDR2 is SQIVND in the germline V gene (reference sequence). This CDR3 spans 15 amino acids. CDR3 amino acids: CASSMTASGRGEQYF. DNA for the CDR3: TGTGCCAGTAGTATGACGGCTAGCGGGAGGGGGGAGCAGTACTTC.

There are many counts of this clone. The rearrangement uses TRBV6-5 and TRBJ1-5, with D perhaps TRBD1 (5 bases). Germline CDR1 and CDR2: MNHEY and SVGAGI. The CDR3 runs 15 residues. Deletions cut 4 bases from V and 4 bases from J, with 14 bases between. CDR3 sequence (DNA): TGTGCCAGCAGTTCCCCCGGGACGGTGAATCAGCCCCAGCATTTT. This translates into CASSSPGTVNQPQHF.

The chain has TRBV27 and TRBJ1-4; D might be TRBD1 (5 bases). This CDR3 contains 14 residues. The V end lost 4 bases, the J end lost 8 bases, and 14 bases lay between the germline ends. CDR1 MNHEY and CDR2 SMNVEV come from the germline V gene (reference sequence). CDR3 loop: CASSSSTGGEKLFF. As DNA, the CDR3 is TGTGCCAGCAGTTCATCGACGGGGGGGGAAAAACTGTTTTTT.

The V call is TRBV19, the J call TRBJ2-6, with 8 bases lining up with TRBD1. Germline trimming cut 4 bases from V and 0 bases from J; bases unmatched to any gene: 2. The CDR3 has 16 amino acids. CDR1 is LNHDA and CDR2 is SQIVND in the germline V gene (reference sequence). The CDR3 protein is CASSRQGSSGANVLTF. CDR3 nucleotide sequence: TGTGCCAGTAGTAGACAGGGGAGCTCTGGGGCCAACGTCCTGACTTTC.

This clone was recorded once. The rearrangement uses TRBV28 and TRBJ2-2, with 7 bases matching TRBD1. The CDR3 contains 14 residues. Losses at the gene ends were 6 bases for V and 2 bases for J; bases not matched to a gene: 3. Germline V gene lookup returns CDR1 MDHEN and CDR2 SYDVKM. The CDR3 sequence is CASRRQGNTGELFF. For the CDR3, the DNA is TGTGCCAGCAGGAGACAGGGAAACACCGGGGAGCTGTTTTTT.

The CDR3 spells CASRVPHVETQYF. CDR3 bases: TGTGCCAGTAGGGTTCCCCATGTGGAGACCCAGTACTTC. The chain joins TRBV19 to TRBJ2-5; the D is unclear. V was shortened by 6 bases and J by 5 bases, with 13 bases between the two germline ends. This CDR3 is built from 13 residues. Germline lookup yields CDR1 LNHDA and CDR2 SQIVND (reference sequence). Complete variable domain (other parts from reference TRBV19 and TRBJ2-5): DGGITQSPKYLFRKEGQNVTLSCEQNLNHDAMYWYRQDPGQGLRLIYYSQIVNDFQKGDIAEGYSVSREKKESFPLTVTSAQKNPTAFYLCASRVPHVETQYFGPGTRLLVL.

The chain recombines TRBV30 with TRBJ2-2; TRBD1 aligns across 7 bases. CDR3 length equals 13 residues. Germline trimming cut 2 bases from V and 7 bases from J; bases unmatched to any gene: 4. Germline V gene lookup returns CDR1 GTSNPN and CDR2 SVGIG (reference sequence). The CDR3 sequence is CAWSTTGLGELFF. CDR3 nucleotide sequence: TGTGCCTGGAGTACGACAGGGCTCGGGGAGCTGTTTTTT. The full variable domain, completed using reference TRBV30 and TRBJ2-2, is SQTIHQWPATLVQPVGSPLSLECTVEGTSNPNLYWYRQAAGRGLQLLFYSVGIGQISSEVPQNLSASRPQDRQFILSSKKLLLSDSGFYLCAWSTTGLGELFFGEGSRLTVL.

The V gene is TRBV25-1, the J gene TRBJ2-1; possible D gene TRBD2, 5 bases. The CDR3 contains 13 residues. CDR1 and CDR2 from the germline V gene are MGHDK and SYGVNS. V lost 6 bases, J lost 9 bases, and 15 bases lay in between. The CDR3 spells CASSSSLVSEQFF. The CDR3 nucleotides are TGTGCCAGCAGCTCCTCACTAGTATCTGAGCAGTTCTTC.